These 24 T cell receptor beta chains were all obtained from the same sample, sequenced in a study of cytomegalovirus exposure and HLA in healthy donors (dated by TCRdb to 2016 to 2017). Libraries were made using the immunoSEQ multiplex PCR assay. For the multiplex PCR, a mixture combining 60 forward primers for TCR Vbeta segments and 13 reverse primers for TCR Jbeta segments was used. The table comes from immuneACCESS by way of TCRdb, which keeps in-frame sequences with V and J called. Part of the clones is missing from these tables; in studies checked, under half for an unresolved V gene and the rest for unknown reasons. For this sample there are about 200,000 clones; about 80% appear just once. The top ten clonotypes cover around a sixth of the sample. The sequencing input was PBMCs. The receptor set was obtained from a man aged 35-49 years in good health and CMV-seronegative.

The rearrangement links TRBV7-2 to TRBJ1-4, with D perhaps matching TRBD1 (5 bases). Trimming took 7 bases from V and 5 from J, leaving 14 bases between them. The CDR3 has 14 amino acids. CDR1 is SGHTA, CDR2 FQGNSA, per germline. The CDR3 reads CASTLYRGNEKLFF. In nucleotides, the CDR3 is TGTGCCAGCACCCTATATAGGGGAAATGAAAAACTGTTTTTT.

V usage is TRBV6-5 and J usage is TRBJ2-7, with 10 bases lining up with TRBD1. The CDR3 length is 16 residues. The germline V gene encodes CDR1 MNHEY and CDR2 SVGAGI. With V trimmed by 2 bases and J by 2 bases, 6 bases remained unmatched. The CDR3 sequence: CASSYGGQGVAYEQYF. The CDR3 coding sequence is TGTGCCAGCAGTTACGGAGGACAGGGGGTAGCCTACGAGCAGTACTTC.

The J gene is TRBJ2-7, the V gene TRBV5-1, with D possibly matching TRBD2 (6 bases). Germline-derived CDR1 and CDR2 are SGHRS and YFSETQ. Trimming took off 4 bases at V and 3 bases at J, with 17 bases between the two ends. The CDR3 is made up of 15 amino acids. Here the CDR3 DNA reads TGCGCCAGCAGCCAACCGGGACTGGAGCACTACGAGCAGTACTTC. This codes for CASSQPGLEHYEQYF.

This sequence joins TRBV25-1 and TRBJ1-1; possibly TRBD1 for D (5 bases). Germline V lookup: CDR1 MGHDK, CDR2 SYGVNS. Trimming took 4 bases from V and 8 from J, leaving 23 bases between them. The CDR3 is made up of 16 amino acids. This chain's CDR3 is CASSGYPSKGLGEAFF. CDR3 sequence (DNA): TGTGCCAGCAGTGGCTACCCGTCGAAGGGGCTGGGCGAAGCTTTCTTT. Looking up the rest from reference TRBV25-1 and TRBJ1-1 gives the full variable domain: EADIYQTPRYLVIGTGKKITLECSQTMGHDKMYWYQQDPGMELHLIHYSYGVNSTEKGDLSSESTVSRIRTEHFPLTLESARPSHTSQYLCASSGYPSKGLGEAFFGQGTRLTVV.

This clone appeared a single time. The chain couples TRBV2 to TRBJ2-1; 7 bases map to TRBD1. V gave up 6 bases and J gave up 8 bases; unmatched junction bases: 13. CDR1 SNHLY and CDR2 FYNNEI come from the germline V gene. The CDR3 extends over 15 amino acids. The CDR3 region has the DNA TGTGCCAGCAGGGCCCGGACAGGCGGGCACGATGAGCAGTTCTTC. This codes for CASRARTGGHDEQFF.

The chain has TRBV15 and TRBJ1-1; maybe TRBD1 (6 bases). V was shortened by 1 base and J by 1 base, with 10 bases between the two germline ends. Germline V lookup: CDR1 LNHNV, CDR2 YYDKDF (reference sequence). This CDR3 has 15 residues. CDR3 nucleotide sequence: TGTGCCACCAGCAGAGGCCAGGGGAGGAACACTGAAGCTTTCTTT. It specifies CATSRGQGRNTEAFF.

The chain couples TRBV6-6 to TRBJ1-6; maybe TRBD1 (6 bases). Trimming removed 9 bases from V and 5 bases from J, with 11 bases in between. Germline V lookup: CDR1 MNHNY, CDR2 SVGAGI (reference sequence). The CDR3 has 13 amino acids. In DNA form, the CDR3 reads TGTGCCAGTACTACAGGGAATAATTCACCCCTCCACTTT. It translates to CASTTGNNSPLHF.

This chain links TRBV5-1 with TRBJ2-6; D might be TRBD1 (6 bases). V lost 2 bases to trimming and J lost 0 bases, with 12 bases between them. This CDR3 comprises 17 residues. The V gene's germline CDR1 is SGHRS and CDR2 YFSETQ. The DNA of the CDR3 is TGCGCCAGCAGCTTACCGGACAGCCTCTCTGGGGCCAACGTCCTGACTTTC. This gives the protein CASSLPDSLSGANVLTF.

This clone was detected a few times. This chain uses TRBV2 with TRBJ2-5, with TRBD1 matching 11 bases. This CDR3 is 15 amino acids long. CDR1 and CDR2 (germline): SNHLY, FYNNEI. The V segment lost 6 bases and the J segment 2 bases; nucleotides outside the gene matches: 5. The CDR3 loop is CASRAGTGGQETQYF. CDR3 coding DNA: TGTGCCAGCAGAGCCGGGACAGGGGGACAAGAGACCCAGTACTTC.

This clone was observed once. The gene calls are TRBV6-5 and TRBJ2-1; 8 bases line up with TRBD1. The CDR3 extends over 14 amino acids. Per the germline V gene, CDR1 is MNHEY and CDR2 is SVGAGI. V gave up 4 bases and J gave up 9 bases; unmatched junction bases: 8. The CDR3 sequence is CASSSATGVGEQFF. The CDR3 DNA sequence: TGTGCCAGCAGTTCAGCGACAGGGGTAGGTGAGCAGTTCTTC.

The rearrangement joins TRBV5-1 to TRBJ2-7; D may be TRBD1 (6 bases). Germline lookup yields CDR1 SGHRS and CDR2 YFSETQ. The CDR3 extends over 15 amino acids. V was clipped by 2 bases and J by 3 bases, with 15 bases between them. The CDR3 coding sequence is TGCGCCAGCAGCTTACGGACAGCCAACTTCTACGAGCAGTACTTC. This gives the protein CASSLRTANFYEQYF.

This chain joins TRBV7-9 and TRBJ2-1; a weak D match, TRBD2 (6 bases). V lost 5 bases to trimming and J lost 8 bases, with 19 bases between them. CDR1 SEHNR and CDR2 FQNEAQ come from the germline V gene (reference sequence). The CDR3 is 15 amino acids. In DNA, the CDR3 is TGTGCCAGCAGCCACCGGGACTCCCTGGACTATGAGCAGTTCTTC. This translates into CASSHRDSLDYEQFF.

This chain joins TRBV7-2 and TRBJ2-7; TRBD1 is a possible D gene (6 bases). The CDR3 totals 14 residues. Between the trimmed V and J ends, which lost 5 bases and 6 bases, there was a span of 17 bases. Germline V gene sequence: CDR1 SGHTA, CDR2 FQGNSA. This CDR3 is CASSLTRGSREQYF. DNA of the CDR3: TGTGCCAGCAGCCTAACTAGGGGGTCTCGCGAGCAGTACTTC.

This chain links TRBV27 with TRBJ2-1; TRBD2 matches 7 bases. The junction had 12 bases not matched to a gene; V was cut back by 6 bases and J by 4 bases. The CDR3 has 16 residues. The germline V gene encodes CDR1 MNHEY and CDR2 SMNVEV (reference sequence). CDR3 sequence reads: CASSTTSGGSYNEQFF. The CDR3 nucleotides are TGTGCCAGCAGCACAACCTCGGGGGGTTCTTACAATGAGCAGTTCTTC.

The chain couples TRBV27 to TRBJ2-3; 13 nucleotides line up with TRBD2. The CDR3 sequence is 17 residues long. Trimming took 5 bases from V and 5 from J; bases not matched to a gene: 10. In germline, CDR1 is MNHEY, CDR2 SMNVEV (reference sequence). This CDR3 reads CASSPGTSGIYVDTQYF. Written as DNA, the CDR3 is TGTGCCAGCAGTCCGGGGACTAGCGGGATCTACGTAGATACGCAGTATTTT.

The chain recombines TRBV23-1 with TRBJ2-5, with 8 bases identical to TRBD2. TRBV23-1 has ORF status, its function being uncertain. Losses at the gene ends were 3 bases for V and 5 bases for J; bases not matched to a gene: 11. The CDR3 totals 16 residues. The CDR3 region has the DNA TGCGCCAGCAGTCATCGAGACTTGCGGGGGGATGAGACCCAGTACTTC. Protein: CASSHRDLRGDETQYF.

The chain links TRBV4-1 to TRBJ2-7; possible D gene TRBD1, 5 bases. The CDR3 extends over 16 amino acids. Trimming left V 0 bases short and J 3 bases short, with 15 bases between. Germline values: CDR1 MGHRA, CDR2 YSYEKL. CDR3: CASSQDPAGLNYEQYF. For the CDR3, the DNA is TGCGCCAGCAGCCAAGATCCGGCAGGGTTGAACTACGAGCAGTACTTC.

Here the CDR3 DNA reads TGTGCCAGCAGCTTTACACAGGGGGCCTACGAGCAGTACTTC. It specifies CASSFTQGAYEQYF. The rearrangement uses TRBV11-2 and TRBJ2-7, with 8 bases lining up with TRBD1. CDR3 length: 14 amino acids. CDR1 SGHAT and CDR2 FQNNGV come from the germline V gene. J lost 2 bases, V lost 3 bases, and 3 bases had no gene match.

The J gene is TRBJ1-2, the V gene TRBV7-9; TRBD1 is a possible D gene (6 bases). From germline, CDR1 is SEHNR and CDR2 FQNEAQ (reference sequence). The CDR3 runs 13 residues. V was clipped by 3 bases and J by 2 bases, with 7 bases between them. This CDR3 reads CASSFTGNYGYTF. The CDR3 nucleotides are TGTGCCAGCAGCTTCACAGGGAACTATGGCTACACCTTC.

The chain joins TRBV7-9 to TRBJ2-1; 10 bases line up with TRBD2. CDR1 SEHNR and CDR2 FQNEAQ come from the germline V gene (reference sequence). Trimming took 4 bases from V and 2 from J; bases not matched to a gene: 11. The CDR3 loop spans 18 amino acids. CDR3: CASSSEWGTSGTYNEQFF. The CDR3 DNA reads as TGTGCCAGCAGCTCCGAGTGGGGAACTAGCGGGACCTACAATGAGCAGTTCTTC.

CDR3 sequence reads: CASPRDGLRGEKETQYF. In nucleotides, the CDR3 is TGTGCCAGCCCACGGGATGGGTTGCGTGGGGAAAAAGAGACCCAGTACTTC. The rearrangement joins TRBV21-1 to TRBJ2-5; no check of the table's D call, TRBD2, against the DNA was made. TRBV21-1 is noted as a pseudogene. The CDR3 spans 17 residues.

CDR3 in amino acids: CASFPRQGPQETQYF. As DNA, the CDR3 is TGTGCCAGCTTCCCAAGACAGGGGCCCCAAGAGACCCAGTACTTC. The chain combines TRBV18 with TRBJ2-5; 8 nucleotides line up with TRBD1. Germline assignment: CDR1 KGHSH and CDR2 LQKENI. The CDR3 has 15 residues. V was clipped by 7 bases and J by 1 base; unmatched bases: 8.

The J gene is TRBJ2-7, the V gene TRBV15, with 8 bases lining up with TRBD2. The CDR3 is made up of 15 amino acids. CDR1 and CDR2 (germline): LNHNV, YYDKDF (reference sequence). The junction had 11 bases not matched to a gene; V was cut back by 6 bases and J by 4 bases. CDR3 coding DNA: TGTGCCACCAGTGGATCGGGGGGGGCTCGTTACGAGCAGTACTTC. Protein sequence: CATSGSGGARYEQYF.

The chain links TRBV6-1 to TRBJ2-7, with TRBD2 identical over 12 bases. V lost 9 bases to trimming and J lost 6 bases; unmatched junction nucleotides: 6. CDR1 is MNHNS, CDR2 SASEGT, per germline. The CDR3 consists of 13 residues. In nucleotides, the CDR3 is TGTGCCAGTAAGACTAGCGGGAGTTCCGAGCAGTACTTC. The encoded protein is CASKTSGSSEQYF.